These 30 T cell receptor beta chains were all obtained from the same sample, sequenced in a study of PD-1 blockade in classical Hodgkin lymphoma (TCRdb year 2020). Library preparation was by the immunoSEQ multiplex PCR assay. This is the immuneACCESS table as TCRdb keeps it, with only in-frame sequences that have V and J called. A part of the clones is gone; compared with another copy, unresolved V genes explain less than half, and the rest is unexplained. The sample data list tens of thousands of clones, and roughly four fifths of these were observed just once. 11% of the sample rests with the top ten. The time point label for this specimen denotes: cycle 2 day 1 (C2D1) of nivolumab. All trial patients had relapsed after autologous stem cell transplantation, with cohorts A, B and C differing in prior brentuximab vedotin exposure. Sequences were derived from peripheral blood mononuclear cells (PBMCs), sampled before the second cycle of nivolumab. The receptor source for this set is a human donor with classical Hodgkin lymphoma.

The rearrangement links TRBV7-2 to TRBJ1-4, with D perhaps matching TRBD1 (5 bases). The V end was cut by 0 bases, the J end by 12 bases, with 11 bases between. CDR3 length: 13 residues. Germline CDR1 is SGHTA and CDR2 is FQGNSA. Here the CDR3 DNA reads TGTGCCAGCAGCTTAGCGACGACGGGGGAACTGTTTTTT. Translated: CASSLATTGELFF.

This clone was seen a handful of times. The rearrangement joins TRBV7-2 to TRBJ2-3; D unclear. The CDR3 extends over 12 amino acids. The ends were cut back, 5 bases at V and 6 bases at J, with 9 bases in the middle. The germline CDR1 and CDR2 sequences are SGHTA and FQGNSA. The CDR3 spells CASSPSRDTQYF. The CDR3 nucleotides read TGTGCCAGCAGCCCGAGCCGCGATACGCAGTATTTT.

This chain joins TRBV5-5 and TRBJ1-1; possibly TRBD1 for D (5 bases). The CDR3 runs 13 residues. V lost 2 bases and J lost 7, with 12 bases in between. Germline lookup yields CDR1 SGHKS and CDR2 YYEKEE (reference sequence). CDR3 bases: TGTGCCAGCAGCTTCGGGGCGTCGAATGAAGCTTTCTTT. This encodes CASSFGASNEAFF.

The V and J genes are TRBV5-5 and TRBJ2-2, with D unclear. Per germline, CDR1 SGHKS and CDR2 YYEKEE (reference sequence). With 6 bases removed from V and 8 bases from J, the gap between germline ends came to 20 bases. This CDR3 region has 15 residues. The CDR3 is CASTSRQDPIGELFF. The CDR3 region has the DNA TGTGCCAGCACCTCCAGGCAGGACCCCATTGGGGAGCTGTTTTTT.

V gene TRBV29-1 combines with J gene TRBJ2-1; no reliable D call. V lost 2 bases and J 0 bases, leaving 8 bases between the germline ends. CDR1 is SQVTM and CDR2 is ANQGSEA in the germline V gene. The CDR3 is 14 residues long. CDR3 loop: CSVERKLSYNEQFF. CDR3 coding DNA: TGCAGCGTTGAAAGGAAGCTCTCCTACAATGAGCAGTTCTTC.

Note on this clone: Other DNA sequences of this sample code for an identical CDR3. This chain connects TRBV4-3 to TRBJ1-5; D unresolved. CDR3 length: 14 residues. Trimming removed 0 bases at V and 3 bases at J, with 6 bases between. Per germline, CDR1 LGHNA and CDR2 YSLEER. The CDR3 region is CASSQDRANQPQHF. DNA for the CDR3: TGCGCCAGCAGCCAAGACCGGGCCAATCAGCCCCAGCATTTT.

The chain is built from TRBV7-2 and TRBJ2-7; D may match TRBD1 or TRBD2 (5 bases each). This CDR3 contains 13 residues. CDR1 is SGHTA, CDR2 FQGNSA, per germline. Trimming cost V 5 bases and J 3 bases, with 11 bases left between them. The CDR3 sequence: CASSRDLNYEQYF. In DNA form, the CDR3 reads TGTGCCAGCAGCAGGGACCTCAACTACGAGCAGTACTTC.

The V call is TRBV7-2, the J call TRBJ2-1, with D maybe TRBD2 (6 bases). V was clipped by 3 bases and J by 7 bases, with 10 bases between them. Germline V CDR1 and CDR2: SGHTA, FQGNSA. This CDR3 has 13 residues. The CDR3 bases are TGTGCCAGCAGCTTCGGACTAACTAATGAGCAGTTCTTC. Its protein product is CASSFGLTNEQFF. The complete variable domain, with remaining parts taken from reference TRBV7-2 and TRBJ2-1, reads GAGVSQSPSNKVTEKGKDVELRCDPISGHTALYWYRQSLGQGLEFLIYFQGNSAPDKSGLPSDRFSAERTGGSVSTLTIQRTQQEDSAVYLCASSFGLTNEQFFGPGTRLTVL.

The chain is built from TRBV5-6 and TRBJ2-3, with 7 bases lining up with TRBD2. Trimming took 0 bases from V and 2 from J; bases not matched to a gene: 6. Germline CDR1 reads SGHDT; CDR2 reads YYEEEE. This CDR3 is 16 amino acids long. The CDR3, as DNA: TGTGCCAGCAGCTTGGTTGGGGGGGACCTCACAGATACGCAGTATTTT. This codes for CASSLVGGDLTDTQYF.

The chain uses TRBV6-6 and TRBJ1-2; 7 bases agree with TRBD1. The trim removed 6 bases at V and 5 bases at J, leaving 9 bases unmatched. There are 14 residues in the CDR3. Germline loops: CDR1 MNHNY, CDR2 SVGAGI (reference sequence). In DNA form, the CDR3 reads TGTGCCAGCAGCCGAACAGGGGTTTGGTATGGCTACACCTTC. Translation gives CASSRTGVWYGYTF.

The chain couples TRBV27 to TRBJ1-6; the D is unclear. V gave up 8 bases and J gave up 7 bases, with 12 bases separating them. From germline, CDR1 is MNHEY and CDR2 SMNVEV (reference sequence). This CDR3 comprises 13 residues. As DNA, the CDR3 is TGTGCCAGCGGTGCGAGGGTCAATTCACCCCTCCACTTT. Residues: CASGARVNSPLHF.

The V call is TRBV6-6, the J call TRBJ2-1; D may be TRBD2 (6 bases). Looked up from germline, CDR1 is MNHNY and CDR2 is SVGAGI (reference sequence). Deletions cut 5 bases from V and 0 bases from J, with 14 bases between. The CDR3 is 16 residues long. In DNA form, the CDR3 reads TGTGCCAGCAGTCTTAGCGGTTCCAGCTCCTACAATGAGCAGTTCTTC. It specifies CASSLSGSSSYNEQFF.

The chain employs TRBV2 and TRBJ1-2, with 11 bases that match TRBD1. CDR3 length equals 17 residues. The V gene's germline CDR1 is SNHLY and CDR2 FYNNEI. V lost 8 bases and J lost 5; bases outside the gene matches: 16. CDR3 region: CASRARTGGFDVYGYTF. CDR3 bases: TGTGCCAGCCGTGCCAGGACAGGGGGCTTTGACGTATATGGCTACACCTTC.

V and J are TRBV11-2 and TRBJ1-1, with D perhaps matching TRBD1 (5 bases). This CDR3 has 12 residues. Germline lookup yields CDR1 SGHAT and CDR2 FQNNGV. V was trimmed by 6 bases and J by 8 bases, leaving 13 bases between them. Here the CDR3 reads CASRSTKGEAFF. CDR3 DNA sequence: TGTGCCAGCAGATCCACTAAGGGGGAAGCTTTCTTT.

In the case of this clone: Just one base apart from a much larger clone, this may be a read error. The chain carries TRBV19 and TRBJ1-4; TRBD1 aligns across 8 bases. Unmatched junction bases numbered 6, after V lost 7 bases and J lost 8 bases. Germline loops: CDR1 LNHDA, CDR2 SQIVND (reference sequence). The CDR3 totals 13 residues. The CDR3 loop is CASTKQGDEKLFF. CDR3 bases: TGTGCCAGTACGAAACAGGGGGACGAAAAACTGTTTTTT.

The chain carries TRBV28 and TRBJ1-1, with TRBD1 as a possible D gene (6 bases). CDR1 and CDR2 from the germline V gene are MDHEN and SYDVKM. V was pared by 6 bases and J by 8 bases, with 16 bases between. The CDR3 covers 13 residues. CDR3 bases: TGTGCCAGCAGCCTAGGGGGATGGAGGGAAGCTTTCTTT. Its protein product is CASSLGGWREAFF.

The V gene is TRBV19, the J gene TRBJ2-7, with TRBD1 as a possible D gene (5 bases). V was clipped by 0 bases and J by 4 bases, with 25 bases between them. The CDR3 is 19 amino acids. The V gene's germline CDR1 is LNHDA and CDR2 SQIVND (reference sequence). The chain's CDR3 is CASSIEFGPVSEGEYEQYF. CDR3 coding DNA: TGTGCCAGTAGTATAGAATTCGGTCCGGTAAGCGAAGGGGAATACGAGCAGTACTTC.

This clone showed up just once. The CDR3 DNA sequence: TGTGCCACCAGCACCATGACAGGGGGTTATGGCTACACCTTC. Amino acids: CATSTMTGGYGYTF. This chain links TRBV15 with TRBJ1-2; 9 bases agree with TRBD1. V was clipped by 4 bases and J by 5 bases; unmatched bases: 5. Germline-derived CDR1 and CDR2 are LNHNV and YYDKDF (reference sequence). CDR3 length: 14 amino acids.

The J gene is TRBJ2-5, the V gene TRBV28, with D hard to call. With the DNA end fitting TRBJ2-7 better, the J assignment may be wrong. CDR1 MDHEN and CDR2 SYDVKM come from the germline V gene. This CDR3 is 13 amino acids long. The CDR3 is CASTTPNSYEQYF. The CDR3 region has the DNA TGTGCCAGTACTACACCCAACTCCTACGAGCAGTACTTC.

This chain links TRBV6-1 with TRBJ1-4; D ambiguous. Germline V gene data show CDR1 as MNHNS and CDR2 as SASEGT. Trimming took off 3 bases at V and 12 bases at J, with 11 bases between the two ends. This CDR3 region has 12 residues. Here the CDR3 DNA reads TGTGCCAGCAGTGAGGAACCCAATGAACTGTTTTTT. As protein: CASSEEPNELFF.

DNA of the CDR3: TGTGCCACCACCCCGAGGGGAGAACAAGAGACCCAGTACTTC. It translates to CATTPRGEQETQYF. This rearrangement joins TRBV10-3 to TRBJ2-5; D tentatively fits TRBD1 or TRBD2 (5 bases each). V lost 10 bases to trimming and J lost 2 bases, with 17 bases between them. CDR1 ENHRY and CDR2 SYGVKD come from the germline V gene. The CDR3 consists of 14 residues.

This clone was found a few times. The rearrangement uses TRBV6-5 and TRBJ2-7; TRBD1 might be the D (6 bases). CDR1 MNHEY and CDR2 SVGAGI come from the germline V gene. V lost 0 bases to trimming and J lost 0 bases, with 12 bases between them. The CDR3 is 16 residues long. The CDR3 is CASSYSWTVISYEQYF. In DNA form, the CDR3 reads TGTGCCAGCAGTTACTCGTGGACAGTTATCTCCTACGAGCAGTACTTC.

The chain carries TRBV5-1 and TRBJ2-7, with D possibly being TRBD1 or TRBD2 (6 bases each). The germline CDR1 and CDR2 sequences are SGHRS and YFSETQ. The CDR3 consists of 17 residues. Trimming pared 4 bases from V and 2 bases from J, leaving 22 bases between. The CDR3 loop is CASSGRAASGEAYEQYF. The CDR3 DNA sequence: TGCGCCAGCAGCGGGCGGGCAGCGTCAGGGGAGGCCTACGAGCAGTACTTC.

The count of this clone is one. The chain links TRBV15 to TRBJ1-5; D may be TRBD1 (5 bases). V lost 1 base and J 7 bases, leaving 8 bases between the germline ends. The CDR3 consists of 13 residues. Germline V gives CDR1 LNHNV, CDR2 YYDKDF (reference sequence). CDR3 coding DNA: TGTGCCACCAGCAGAGCCAGGGACCAGCCCCAGCATTTT. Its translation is CATSRARDQPQHF.

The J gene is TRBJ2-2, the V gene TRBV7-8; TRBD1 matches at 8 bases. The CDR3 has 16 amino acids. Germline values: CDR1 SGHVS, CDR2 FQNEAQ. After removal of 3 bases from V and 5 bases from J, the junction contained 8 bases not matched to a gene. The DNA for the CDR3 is TGTGCCAGCAGCTTTGGACAGGGTAAAGGTACCGGGGAGCTGTTTTTT. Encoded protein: CASSFGQGKGTGELFF.

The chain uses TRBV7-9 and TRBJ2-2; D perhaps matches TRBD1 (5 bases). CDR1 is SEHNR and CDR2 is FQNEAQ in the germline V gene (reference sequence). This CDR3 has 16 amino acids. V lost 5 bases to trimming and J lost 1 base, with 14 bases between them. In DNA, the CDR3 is TGTGCCAGCAGCCCACGTGGCAGGGAGAACACCGGGGAGCTGTTTTTT. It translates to CASSPRGRENTGELFF.

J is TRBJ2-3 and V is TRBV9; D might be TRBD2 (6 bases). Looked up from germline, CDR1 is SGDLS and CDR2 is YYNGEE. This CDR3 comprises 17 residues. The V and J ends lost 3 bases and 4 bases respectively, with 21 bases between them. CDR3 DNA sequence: TGTGCCAGCAGCGCCACGGGACTTTCGGCAAGCGCAGATACGCAGTATTTT. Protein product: CASSATGLSASADTQYF.

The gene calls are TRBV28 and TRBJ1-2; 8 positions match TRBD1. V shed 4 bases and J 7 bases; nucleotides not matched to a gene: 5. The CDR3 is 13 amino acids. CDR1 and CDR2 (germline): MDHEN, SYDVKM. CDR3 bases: TGTGCCAGCAGTTCGACAGGGGAGGTTGGCTACACCTTC. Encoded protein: CASSSTGEVGYTF.

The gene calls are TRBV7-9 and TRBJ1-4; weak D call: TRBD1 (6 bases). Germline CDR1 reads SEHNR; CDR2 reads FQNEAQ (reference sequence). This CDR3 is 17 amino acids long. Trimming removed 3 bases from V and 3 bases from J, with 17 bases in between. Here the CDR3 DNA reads TGTGCCAGCAGCTTCCTCAGAGGGGGGGCCTCTAATGAAAAACTGTTTTTT. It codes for CASSFLRGGASNEKLFF. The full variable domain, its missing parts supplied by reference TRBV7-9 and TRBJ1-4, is DTGVSQNPRHKITKRGQNVTFRCDPISEHNRLYWYRQTLGQGPEFLTYFQNEAQLEKSRLLSDRFSAERPKGSFSTLEIQRTEQGDSAMYLCASSFLRGGASNEKLFFGSGTQLSVL.

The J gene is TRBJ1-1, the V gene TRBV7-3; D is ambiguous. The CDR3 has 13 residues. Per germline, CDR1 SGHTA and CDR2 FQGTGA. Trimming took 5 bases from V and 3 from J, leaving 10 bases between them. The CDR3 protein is CASSISPDTEAFF. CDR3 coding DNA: TGTGCCAGCAGCATCTCTCCCGACACTGAAGCTTTCTTT.